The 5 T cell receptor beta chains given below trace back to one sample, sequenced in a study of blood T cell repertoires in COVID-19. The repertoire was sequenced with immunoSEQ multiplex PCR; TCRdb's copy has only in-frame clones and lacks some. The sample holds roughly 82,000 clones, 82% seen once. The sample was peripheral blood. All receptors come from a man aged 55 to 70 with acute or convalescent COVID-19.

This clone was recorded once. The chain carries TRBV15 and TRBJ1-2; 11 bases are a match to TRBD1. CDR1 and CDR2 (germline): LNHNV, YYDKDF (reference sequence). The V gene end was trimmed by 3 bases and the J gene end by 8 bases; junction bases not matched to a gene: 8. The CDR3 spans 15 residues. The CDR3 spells CATSSAGQGEGGYTF. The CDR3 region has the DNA TGTGCCACCAGCAGTGCGGGACAGGGGGAAGGCGGCTACACCTTC.

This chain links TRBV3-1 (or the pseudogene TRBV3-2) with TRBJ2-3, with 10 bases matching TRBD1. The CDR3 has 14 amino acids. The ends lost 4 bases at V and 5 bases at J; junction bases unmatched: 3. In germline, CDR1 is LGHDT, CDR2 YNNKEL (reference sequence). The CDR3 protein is CASSRTGGGDTQYF. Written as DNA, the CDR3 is TGTGCCAGCAGCCGGACAGGGGGAGGAGATACGCAGTATTTT.

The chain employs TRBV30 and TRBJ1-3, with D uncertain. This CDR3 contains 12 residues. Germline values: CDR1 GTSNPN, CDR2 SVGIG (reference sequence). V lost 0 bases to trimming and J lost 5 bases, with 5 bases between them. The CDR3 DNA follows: TGTGCCTGGAGTGTAGCGCGAAACACCATATATTTT. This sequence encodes CAWSVARNTIYF.

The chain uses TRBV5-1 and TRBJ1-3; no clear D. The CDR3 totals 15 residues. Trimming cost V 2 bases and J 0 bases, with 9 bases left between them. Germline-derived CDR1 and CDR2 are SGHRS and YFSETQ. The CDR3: CASSFRPDSGNTIYF. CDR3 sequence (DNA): TGCGCCAGCAGCTTCCGCCCAGACTCTGGAAACACCATATATTTT.

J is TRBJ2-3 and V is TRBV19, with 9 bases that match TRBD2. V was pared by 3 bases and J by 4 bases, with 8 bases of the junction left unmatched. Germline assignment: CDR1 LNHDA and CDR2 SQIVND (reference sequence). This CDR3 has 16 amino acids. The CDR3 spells CASSIGAGGAPDTQYF. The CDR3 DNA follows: TGTGCCAGTAGTATCGGTGCGGGAGGGGCACCAGATACGCAGTATTTT.